The 9 T cell receptor beta chains given below trace back to one sample, sequenced in a study of T cell clonality in common variable immunodeficiency. Only in-frame clones appear in the TCRdb table, and some are missing; sequencing was by immunoSEQ multiplex PCR. The sample was found to contain roughly 60,000 clones, and every one recurs. Sequenced: peripheral blood mononuclear cells. The receptors come from a person aged 18 to 70 in good health.

At least ten counts were recorded for this clone. CDR3 sequence: CASSLAPKRANPYEQYF. The part of the CDR3 DNA that was read is TGCGCCAGCAGCTTGGCCCCAAAGCGGGCGAATCCCTACGAG. V is TRBV5-1 and J is TRBJ2-7, with D perhaps matching TRBD2 (6 bases). The read ends 3 residues early relative to the CDR3; the germline J gene fills the gap. The CDR3 spans 17 residues. The germline V gene has CDR1 SGHRS and CDR2 YFSETQ. The V end lost 0 bases, the J end lost 2 bases, and 18 bases lay between the germline ends.

This clone came up many times. The read ends 3 residues early relative to the CDR3; the germline J gene fills the gap. The gene calls are TRBV20-1 and TRBJ1-2, with 10 bases matching TRBD1. CDR3 length: 16 residues. CDR1 and CDR2 (germline): DFQATT, SNEGSKA (reference sequence). The DNA read from the CDR3 is TGCAGTGCTAGAAAAGGGGGCGACAGGGGGCTTAAAGGC. Protein product: CSARKGGDRGLKG. The entire CDR3 protein reads CSARKGGDRGLKGYTF.

This clone appeared many times. The missing CDR3 end, 3 residues past where the read stops, is filled in from the germline J gene. This rearrangement joins TRBV7-3 to TRBJ1-1, with 7 bases matching TRBD1. V lost 5 bases, J lost 4 bases, and 4 bases stayed unmatched. The germline V gene encodes CDR1 SGHTA and CDR2 FQGTGA. The CDR3 extends over 13 amino acids. The CDR3 protein is CASSTGVGTEAFF. CDR3 DNA, as far as it was read: TGTGCCAGCAGCACAGGGGTTGGCACTGAA.

Concerning this clone: The read comes to an end 3 residues before the CDR3 does, leaving the germline J gene to fill in the end. The same CDR3 arises from other DNA sequences in this sample as well. J is TRBJ1-1 and V is TRBV2, with TRBD1 as a possible D gene (6 bases). Germline CDR1 SNHLY, CDR2 FYNNEI. Trimming cost V 4 bases and J 0 bases, with 9 bases left between them. CDR3 length: 14 residues. CDR3 amino acids: CASSVGQLNTEAFF. CDR3 DNA (partial): TGTGCCAGCAGTGTTGGACAGTTGAACACTGAA.

This clone was counted ten times or more. Sequencing ends 3 residues short of the CDR3 end; the germline J gene provides the rest. The chain combines TRBV10-3 with TRBJ2-7; D gene ambiguous. V was cut by 5 bases and J by 2 bases, with 4 bases left in between. This CDR3 contains 11 residues. Germline loops: CDR1 ENHRY, CDR2 SYGVKD. The covered CDR3 bases are TGTGCCATCAGTACAGCCTACGAG. Protein: CAISTAYE. The CDR3 in full is CAISTAYEQYF.

This clone was detected many times. Read sequence stops 3 residues before the CDR3 end, and the germline J gene provides the missing end. The rearrangement joins TRBV6-2 or TRBV6-3 to TRBJ2-3; D is unclear. CDR3 length: 13 residues. The V gene lost 6 bases and the J gene lost 2 bases, with 9 bases spanning the gap. In germline, CDR1 is MNHEY, CDR2 SVGEGT. The DNA read from the CDR3 is TGTGCCAGCAGGGATGGGCTCACAGATACG. Translation: CASRDGLTDT. The whole CDR3 is CASRDGLTDTQYF.

At least ten counts were recorded for this clone. The observed sequence ends 3 residues before the CDR3 terminus, with the missing tail filled in from the germline J gene. The chain has TRBV6-2 or TRBV6-3 and TRBJ2-5, with TRBD1 identical over 12 bases. Germline CDR1 and CDR2: MNHEY and SVGEGT. The V gene end was trimmed by 6 bases and the J gene end by 4 bases; junction bases not matched to a gene: 12. The CDR3 runs to 17 residues. The covered CDR3 bases are TGTGCCAGCAGACGGGACAGGGGGCATTTAAGAGGAGAGACC. Protein sequence: CASRRDRGHLRGET. The CDR3 in full is CASRRDRGHLRGETQYF.

This clone has ten or more counts. Read coverage stops 3 residues before the CDR3 terminus; the germline J gene supplies the remainder. V is TRBV23-1 and J is TRBJ2-5, with 7 bases that match TRBD2. TRBV23-1 carries the ORF label, with uncertain function. The ends lost 2 bases at V and 2 bases at J; junction bases unmatched: 8. CDR3 size: 16 residues. CDR3 in amino acids: CASSQPRGRGQETQYF. Incomplete CDR3 DNA: TGCGCCAGCAGTCAACCTCGAGGGAGGGGACAAGAGACC.

A word on this clone: Read data end 3 residues before the CDR3 end; the end is taken from the germline J gene. V usage is TRBV2 and J usage is TRBJ1-3; TRBD1 aligns across 10 bases. CDR3 length equals 19 residues. Trimming at V came to 0 bases and at J to 0 bases, leaving 8 bases not matched to a gene. The germline V gene encodes CDR1 SNHLY and CDR2 FYNNEI. The CDR3 DNA, read in part, is TGTGCCAGCAGTGAAGCGATGTATGGGACAGGGGTCTCTGGAAACACC. Translated, it gives CASSEAMYGTGVSGNT. The whole CDR3 protein is CASSEAMYGTGVSGNTIYF.